The sequence of this T cell receptor beta chain was determined in a study of blood T cell repertoires in COVID-19. Study information: Collection of acute and convalescent COVID-19 samples took place in the United States, Italy and Spain. T cells, B-cell-depleted T cells, or PBMCs provided the cDNA or gDNA that served as material.

Authors' data handling: Amplification with reference gene primers provided the estimates of nucleated cell counts. Measured with immunoSEQ multiplex PCR; TCRdb has only the in-frame clones, and not every one. V and J calls and clone size are as listed in that table; D and trimming were resolved from the DNA. The data contain hundreds of thousands of clones, approximately 80% of them singletons. Trimming took 3 bases from V and 6 from J, leaving 6 bases between them. Germline values: CDR1 SGHVS, CDR2 FQNEAQ. The CDR3 has 12 residues. Material for sequencing was peripheral blood. V and J are TRBV7-8 and TRBJ1-5; D gene ambiguous. This receptor was identified in a man in his forties with acute or convalescent COVID-19. For the CDR3, the DNA is TGTGCCAGCAGCTTCCGGGGTCAGCCCCAGCATTTT. Translation gives CASSFRGQPQHF.